Below are 31 T cell receptor beta chains sequenced from a single sample in a study of blood T cell repertoires in COVID-19. Profiling relied on immunoSEQ multiplex PCR, and the TCRdb table lists in-frame clones only, not all of them. The sample includes 200,000 to 300,000 clones, about 89% of them seen just once. Material for sequencing was peripheral blood. Receptors were obtained from a man aged 35 to 55 who had recovered from COVID-19.

V and J are TRBV18 and TRBJ2-2; the match to TRBD2 covers 10 bases. CDR1 is KGHSH, CDR2 LQKENI, per germline. J lost 1 base, V lost 1 base, and 9 bases had no gene match. The CDR3 loop spans 19 amino acids. In DNA, the CDR3 is TGTGCCAGCTCACCACTGGGGCTAGCGGGGGCCCAGAACACCGGGGAGCTGTTTTTT. Protein sequence: CASSPLGLAGAQNTGELFF.

This clone appeared a few times. The chain joins TRBV5-1 to TRBJ1-2; D not certain. The germline V gene encodes CDR1 SGHRS and CDR2 YFSETQ. The CDR3 length is 15 residues. Trimming took off 4 bases at V and 0 bases at J, with 13 bases between the two ends. This CDR3 is CASSPRPESNYGYTF. The CDR3 DNA reads as TGCGCCAGCAGCCCGCGGCCAGAATCTAACTATGGCTACACCTTC.

As to this clone: The same CDR3 can be traced to other DNA sequences in this sample. This CDR3 is CASRTGGTYEQYF. CDR3 coding DNA: TGTGCCAGCAGGACAGGGGGGACCTACGAGCAGTACTTC. The chain joins TRBV27 to TRBJ2-7; 9 nucleotides match TRBD1. From germline, CDR1 is MNHEY and CDR2 SMNVEV (reference sequence). The CDR3 is 13 residues long. Germline trimming cut 6 bases from V and 2 bases from J; bases unmatched to any gene: 2.

This sequence joins TRBV25-1 and TRBJ2-1; 8 bases are a match to TRBD2. V lost 3 bases, J lost 8 bases, and 3 bases stayed unmatched. CDR1 is MGHDK, CDR2 SYGVNS, per germline. The CDR3 spans 13 residues. The CDR3 DNA sequence: TGTGCCAGCAGTGAGCTACTAGCGGATGAGCAGTTCTTC. It is translated as CASSELLADEQFF.

Points on this clone: Other DNA sequences from this sample encode an identical CDR3 as well. The rearrangement links TRBV7-9 to TRBJ2-7, with 9 nucleotides matching TRBD1. CDR1 SEHNR and CDR2 FQNEAQ come from the germline V gene (reference sequence). This CDR3 spans 14 amino acids. With V trimmed by 1 base and J by 5 bases, 3 bases remained unmatched. In DNA form, the CDR3 reads TGTGCCAGCAGCTTAGTGGGACAGGGCAACGAGCAGTACTTC. Its protein product is CASSLVGQGNEQYF.

The chain couples TRBV4-2 to TRBJ2-7, with TRBD1 identical over 8 bases. The J segment lost 3 bases and the V segment lost 1 base, leaving 8 bases of the junction unmatched. CDR1 LGHNA and CDR2 YNFKEQ come from the germline V gene. CDR3 length: 16 residues. The CDR3 here is CASSQGQQGDLYEQYF. CDR3 DNA: TGTGCCAGCAGCCAAGGTCAACAGGGGGACCTCTACGAGCAGTACTTC.

The genes are TRBV7-2 and TRBJ2-7; 13 nucleotides align to TRBD2. Germline lookup yields CDR1 SGHTA and CDR2 FQGNSA. Trimming at V came to 3 bases and at J to 7 bases, leaving 6 bases not matched to a gene. This CDR3 spans 15 amino acids. In nucleotides, the CDR3 is TGTGCCAGCAGCTTCTATACTAGCGGGGGGGAGGAGCAGTACTTC. The encoded protein is CASSFYTSGGEEQYF.

The genes are TRBV6-5 and TRBJ1-1; D ambiguous. CDR1 MNHEY and CDR2 SVGAGI come from the germline V gene. Trimming removed 6 bases from V and 6 bases from J, with 17 bases in between. The CDR3 runs to 14 residues. The CDR3: CASSTPDSWAEAFF. The CDR3, as DNA: TGTGCCAGCAGCACCCCAGACTCCTGGGCTGAAGCTTTCTTT.

This clone has a single count. The gene calls are TRBV5-4 and TRBJ2-5, with 10 bases lining up with TRBD2. The V gene's germline CDR1 is SGHNT and CDR2 YYREEE (reference sequence). J gave up 4 bases and V 0 bases, and 3 bases lay outside the gene matches. The CDR3 runs to 15 residues. The chain's CDR3 is CASSLGAGGRETQYF. The CDR3 bases are TGTGCCAGCAGCTTGGGAGCGGGGGGGCGAGAGACCCAGTACTTC.

CDR3 DNA sequence: TGTGCCAGCAGCAAACCCCCACAGGGGGCGCTTTATGGCTACACCTTC. This gives the protein CASSKPPQGALYGYTF. V and J are TRBV7-2 and TRBJ1-2; 9 bases match TRBD1. Germline V CDR1 and CDR2: SGHTA, FQGNSA. The CDR3 totals 16 residues. The ends lost 5 bases at V and 5 bases at J; junction bases unmatched: 12.

This chain uses TRBV3-1 (or the pseudogene TRBV3-2) with TRBJ2-7; no clear D gene. The CDR3 has 14 residues. The ends were cut back, 6 bases at V and 3 bases at J, with 15 bases in the middle. The V gene's germline CDR1 is LGHDT and CDR2 YNNKEL (reference sequence). Here the CDR3 DNA reads TGTGCCAGCAGATCTACTTCAGGCGACTACGAGCAGTACTTC. This codes for CASRSTSGDYEQYF.

J is TRBJ1-2 and V is TRBV11-2, with a possible D match to TRBD1 (5 bases). The CDR3 is 13 residues long. Germline CDR1 reads SGHAT; CDR2 reads FQNNGV. V was pared by 0 bases and J by 8 bases, with 10 bases between. The CDR3 sequence: CASSLDRAYGYTF. For the CDR3, the DNA is TGTGCCAGCAGCTTAGACAGGGCCTACGGCTACACCTTC.

The chain uses TRBV5-6 and TRBJ1-2, with TRBD1 matching 7 bases. Germline V CDR1 and CDR2: SGHDT, YYEEEE. Trimming removed 4 bases from V and 7 bases from J; junction bases left unmatched: 4. This CDR3 region has 12 residues. The CDR3 spells CASSPTGFGYTF. The DNA of the CDR3 is TGTGCCAGCAGCCCGACAGGGTTTGGCTACACCTTC.

J is TRBJ2-3 and V is TRBV29-1, with D tentatively TRBD2 (5 bases). Trimming cost V 6 bases and J 1 base, with 17 bases left between them. Germline CDR1 SQVTM, CDR2 ANQGSEA. The CDR3 has 15 residues. CDR3: CSVTKPGFGTDTQYF. The CDR3 DNA reads TGCAGCGTGACTAAACCCGGCTTTGGCACAGATACGCAGTATTTT.

This sequence joins TRBV7-3 and TRBJ2-2; 7 bases are a match to TRBD2. Germline V CDR1 and CDR2: SGHTA, FQGTGA. This CDR3 region has 16 residues. Trimming cost V 5 bases and J 8 bases; bases outside gene matches: 14. CDR3 in amino acids: CASSAPGLEFAGELFF. CDR3 nucleotides: TGTGCCAGCAGCGCCCCCGGACTAGAATTTGCTGGGGAGCTGTTTTTT.

A remark on this clone: Other nucleotide sequences from this sample produce the same CDR3. The rearrangement uses TRBV4-3 and TRBJ2-7; tentatively, D is TRBD2 (6 bases). Germline V lookup: CDR1 LGHNA, CDR2 YSLEER. V was shortened by 3 bases and J by 3 bases, with 15 bases between the two germline ends. The CDR3 has 15 residues. CDR3 sequence (DNA): TGCGCCAGCAGCCAGGCCGGGACGGGAGTCTACGAGCAGTACTTC. Its protein is CASSQAGTGVYEQYF.

The rearrangement joins TRBV6-2 or TRBV6-3 to TRBJ2-1; weak D call: TRBD2 (6 bases). The V gene's germline CDR1 is MNHEY and CDR2 SVGEGT. V was clipped by 4 bases and J by 7 bases, with 11 bases between them. The CDR3 contains 13 residues. CDR3 sequence: CASSLGRGNEQFF. The CDR3 region has the DNA TGTGCCAGCAGTTTAGGGCGGGGAAATGAGCAGTTCTTC.

The rearrangement joins TRBV5-1 to TRBJ1-2; D is undetermined. CDR1 and CDR2 (germline): SGHRS, YFSETQ. The CDR3 runs 14 residues. V shed 6 bases and J shed 2 bases, with 14 bases lying between them. This CDR3 reads CASTADRGNYGYTF. Written as DNA, the CDR3 is TGCGCCAGCACCGCGGACCGGGGAAACTATGGCTACACCTTC.

This clone was seen only a few times. The chain is built from TRBV30 and TRBJ1-2; 9 nucleotides match TRBD1. Germline assignment: CDR1 GTSNPN and CDR2 SVGIG (reference sequence). The CDR3 contains 15 residues. V shed 2 bases and J 7 bases; nucleotides not matched to a gene: 11. This CDR3 reads CAWSHPGQGHSGYTF. CDR3 bases: TGTGCCTGGAGTCATCCGGGACAGGGCCACAGTGGCTACACCTTC.

Only one count was recorded for this clone. This chain joins TRBV25-1 and TRBJ2-1; 7 bases fit TRBD1. The CDR3 sequence is 14 residues long. Per the germline V gene, CDR1 is MGHDK and CDR2 is SYGVNS. Germline trimming cut 6 bases from V and 4 bases from J; bases unmatched to any gene: 6. The CDR3 protein is CASRPGQSYNEQFF. The CDR3 DNA is TGTGCCAGCAGACCGGGACAGTCATACAATGAGCAGTTCTTC.

The chain carries TRBV2 and TRBJ2-7; TRBD2 matches at 9 bases. This CDR3 comprises 14 residues. The trim removed 11 bases at V and 4 bases at J, leaving 12 bases unmatched. Germline-derived CDR1 and CDR2 are SNHLY and FYNNEI. Written as DNA, the CDR3 is TGTGCCTGGAAGCGGCGGGAGGGCCCATACGAGCAGTACTTC. Its translation: CAWKRREGPYEQYF.

The chain recombines TRBV19 with TRBJ2-3; unclear D gene. Trimming pared 3 bases from V and 3 bases from J, leaving 4 bases between. The CDR3 contains 12 residues. The germline V gene has CDR1 LNHDA and CDR2 SQIVND (reference sequence). The CDR3 DNA is TGTGCCAGTAGTATCCATACAGATACGCAGTATTTT. Translated, it gives CASSIHTDTQYF. Complete variable domain (other parts from reference TRBV19 and TRBJ2-3): DGGITQSPKYLFRKEGQNVTLSCEQNLNHDAMYWYRQDPGQGLRLIYYSQIVNDFQKGDIAEGYSVSREKKESFPLTVTSAQKNPTAFYLCASSIHTDTQYFGPGTRLTVL.

V usage is TRBV9 and J usage is TRBJ2-6; D perhaps matches TRBD1 (6 bases). The CDR3 is 16 amino acids. Trimming cost V 3 bases and J 0 bases, with 10 bases left between them. Germline assignment: CDR1 SGDLS and CDR2 YYNGEE. In nucleotides, the CDR3 is TGTGCCAGCAGCGAACAGGGATACTCTGGGGCCAACGTCCTGACTTTC. It yields the protein CASSEQGYSGANVLTF.

The V call is TRBV7-2, the J call TRBJ1-6, with no clear D. Germline CDR1 and CDR2: SGHTA and FQGNSA. Trimming cost V 5 bases and J 10 bases, with 15 bases left between them. CDR3 size: 14 residues. The CDR3 loop reads CASSPPGGVSPLHF. The CDR3 DNA sequence: TGTGCCAGCAGCCCACCGGGAGGTGTCTCACCCCTCCACTTT.

V usage is TRBV5-4 and J usage is TRBJ2-7, with 8 bases aligning to TRBD2. V was clipped by 4 bases and J by 2 bases; unmatched bases: 8. CDR1 and CDR2 from the germline V gene are SGHNT and YYREEE (reference sequence). The CDR3 totals 15 residues. CDR3 sequence: CASSPRGGSTYEQYF. The CDR3, as DNA: TGTGCCAGCAGCCCCCGGGGGGGGTCGACCTACGAGCAGTACTTC.

Details on this clone: The same CDR3 is also encoded by other DNA sequences in this sample. The chain links TRBV7-2 to TRBJ2-7; 11 bases map to TRBD2. The V gene end was trimmed by 4 bases and the J gene end by 7 bases; junction bases not matched to a gene: 6. Germline lookup yields CDR1 SGHTA and CDR2 FQGNSA. The CDR3 is 14 residues long. The CDR3: CASSSLAGGGEQYF. The CDR3 region has the DNA TGTGCCAGCAGCTCGCTAGCGGGGGGAGGTGAGCAGTACTTC.

The CDR3 nucleotides read TGTGCCAGCAGCCCCAATGACAGGGGGCCTCGTGAAAAACTGTTTTTT. Translating gives CASSPNDRGPREKLFF. The chain carries TRBV5-5 and TRBJ1-4; 10 bases match TRBD1. J lost 7 bases, V lost 4 bases, and 10 bases had no gene match. This CDR3 has 16 residues. The germline gives CDR1 SGHKS, CDR2 YYEKEE (reference sequence).

The V call is TRBV27, the J call TRBJ1-1, with 7 nucleotides matching TRBD1. Looked up from germline, CDR1 is MNHEY and CDR2 is SMNVEV (reference sequence). This CDR3 region has 16 residues. J lost 1 base, V lost 5 bases, and 10 bases had no gene match. The CDR3 sequence: CASSPQKTGTNTEAFF. In DNA form, the CDR3 reads TGTGCCAGCAGTCCGCAGAAGACAGGGACGAACACTGAAGCTTTCTTT.

The CDR3 loop is CASSTGTDYYNEQFF. The CDR3 DNA sequence: TGTGCCAGTAGTACCGGGACGGACTACTACAATGAGCAGTTCTTC. This chain joins TRBV19 and TRBJ2-1; a weak D match, TRBD2 (6 bases). This CDR3 has 15 amino acids. V lost 4 bases, J lost 3 bases, and 13 bases lay in between. From germline, CDR1 is LNHDA and CDR2 SQIVND (reference sequence).

This sequence joins TRBV20-1 and TRBJ1-1, with D maybe TRBD1 (5 bases). V gave up 5 bases and J gave up 11 bases, with 15 bases separating them. Germline loops: CDR1 DFQATT, CDR2 SNEGSKA (reference sequence). CDR3 length: 11 amino acids. The DNA of the CDR3 is TGCAGTGCTCAGGGCAGGGAAGACGCTTTCTTT. Translated: CSAQGREDAFF.

In DNA, the CDR3 is TGTGCCAGCAGTTATCTTAGCGGGAACACCGGGGAGCTGTTTTTT. It is translated as CASSYLSGNTGELFF. This chain uses TRBV27 with TRBJ2-2, with a tentative D call TRBD2 (6 bases). CDR3 length equals 15 residues. The germline V gene encodes CDR1 MNHEY and CDR2 SMNVEV (reference sequence). V lost 4 bases and J lost 1, with 10 bases in between.